These 19 T cell receptor beta chains came from one sample sequenced in a study of T cells in women clearing cervical HPV infection. Produced via immunoSEQ multiplex PCR; TCRdb's table is partial and in-frame only. In total, the table holds about 20,000 clones. The specimen was blood buffy coat. These receptor sequences come from a woman aged 18 to 75 with a cervical HPV16 infection that either progressed to CIN3+ or cleared (not recorded which).

The DNA read from the CDR3 is TGTGCCAGCAGTCCGTCGGGGACAGATACG. It codes for CASSPSGTDT. The CDR3 in its entirety is CASSPSGTDTQYF. The chain recombines TRBV4-2 with TRBJ2-3; possible D gene TRBD2, 5 bases. The sequence runs out 3 residues before the end of the CDR3; the remainder is reconstructed from the germline J gene. Germline V gene sequence: CDR1 LGHNA, CDR2 YNFKEQ. V shed 6 bases and J shed 3 bases, with 10 bases lying between them. CDR3 size: 13 residues.

In the case of this clone: The DNA ends 3 residues before the CDR3 does, and the rest of the CDR3 is filled in from the germline J gene. The chain recombines TRBV5-1 with TRBJ2-1, with 8 bases that match TRBD2. Per germline, CDR1 SGHRS and CDR2 YFSETQ. The CDR3 consists of 16 residues. With V trimmed by 4 bases and J by 3 bases, 9 bases remained unmatched. This chain's CDR3 is CASSNRAGTSYNEQFF. Partial CDR3 DNA: TGCGCCAGCAGCAACCGCGCCGGGACTAGCTACAATGAG.

Concerning this clone: The read comes to an end 3 residues before the CDR3 does, leaving the germline J gene to fill in the end. The rearrangement links TRBV6-2 or TRBV6-3 to TRBJ1-2; D unclear. The CDR3 has 13 residues. In germline, CDR1 is MNHEY, CDR2 SVGEGT. The V and J ends lost 6 bases and 2 bases respectively, with 10 bases between them. CDR3: CASRGSANYGYTF. The covered CDR3 bases are TGTGCCAGCAGAGGCAGTGCAAACTATGGC.

Regarding this clone: The read is 3 residues too short to cover the CDR3 end, so that end is filled in from the germline J gene. This rearrangement joins TRBV7-6 to TRBJ2-5, with a possible D match to TRBD2 (6 bases). Germline values: CDR1 SGHVS, CDR2 FNYEAQ. V dropped 0 bases and J dropped 3 bases, with 8 bases sitting between them. The CDR3 sequence is 14 residues long. CDR3 loop: CASSLAAGKETQYF. The CDR3 bases that were read are TGTGCCAGCAGCTTAGCGGCGGGGAAAGAGACC.

Notes on this clone: Read coverage stops 3 residues before the CDR3 terminus; the germline J gene supplies the remainder. The identical CDR3 is also encoded by other nucleotide sequences in the sample. The rearrangement joins TRBV18 to TRBJ2-1; tentative D call: TRBD2 (5 bases). CDR3 length: 18 residues. The V and J ends lost 0 bases and 0 bases respectively, with 15 bases between them. CDR1 is KGHSH and CDR2 is LQKENI in the germline V gene. CDR3 in amino acids: CASSPPSGSLLSYNEQFF. The CDR3 DNA, read in part, is TGTGCCAGCTCACCACCCTCGGGGAGCCTACTCTCCTACAATGAG.

As for this clone: The read ends 3 residues shy of where the CDR3 ends; the end is completed using the germline J gene. V usage is TRBV19 and J usage is TRBJ1-2, with TRBD1 matching over 10 bases. V gave up 0 bases and J gave up 7 bases; unmatched junction bases: 2. The CDR3 loop spans 14 amino acids. Germline V gives CDR1 LNHDA, CDR2 SQIVND (reference sequence). CDR3 protein: CASSIEGTGVGYTF. CDR3 DNA, as far as it was read: TGTGCCAGTAGTATAGAAGGGACAGGGGTTGGC.

This CDR3 reads CASSFERFEGTQYF. CDR3 DNA, as far as it was read: TGCGCCAGCAGCTTTGAAAGGTTTGAGGGGACC. The chain carries TRBV5-1 and TRBJ2-5; possible D gene TRBD2, 5 bases. The read ends 3 residues shy of where the CDR3 ends; the end is completed using the germline J gene. CDR1 is SGHRS and CDR2 is YFSETQ in the germline V gene. The CDR3 runs 14 residues. V was clipped by 2 bases and J by 7 bases, with 15 bases between them.

Notes on this clone: The CDR3 end falls 3 residues outside the read, so it is completed with the germline J gene. This rearrangement joins TRBV7-9 to TRBJ1-6; no definite D call. The germline CDR1 and CDR2 sequences are SEHNR and FQNEAQ (reference sequence). The V gene lost 5 bases and the J gene lost 8 bases, with 4 bases spanning the gap. This CDR3 has 11 residues. Here the CDR3 reads CASSRDSPLHF. CDR3 bases read: TGTGCCAGCAGCCGGGATTCACCC.

CDR3 DNA (partial): TGCAGTGCTAGAAGCGTATTCGGGTACACAGATACG. Its protein product is CSARSVFGYTDT. The whole CDR3 is CSARSVFGYTDTQYF. The chain has TRBV20-1 and TRBJ2-3; D uncertain. The DNA ends 3 residues before the CDR3 does, and the rest of the CDR3 is filled in from the germline J gene. V lost 2 bases and J lost 2, with 14 bases in between. Germline V gene sequence: CDR1 DFQATT, CDR2 SNEGSKA (reference sequence). This CDR3 region has 15 residues.

Worth noting for this clone: The read finishes 3 residues shy of the CDR3 end, and the germline J gene is used to complete it. V usage is TRBV7-9 and J usage is TRBJ2-1; D not resolved. Looked up from germline, CDR1 is SEHNR and CDR2 is FQNEAQ (reference sequence). This CDR3 region has 14 residues. Trimming stripped 1 base from V and 5 bases from J, with 9 bases between. Partial CDR3 DNA: TGTGCCAGCAGCTTAGGAGACTTCGACAATGAG. Its translation: CASSLGDFDNE. In full, the CDR3 reads CASSLGDFDNEQFF.

A note on this clone: The observed sequence ends 3 residues before the CDR3 terminus, with the missing tail filled in from the germline J gene. The rearrangement joins TRBV19 to TRBJ1-2; 8 nucleotides line up with TRBD1. CDR1 LNHDA and CDR2 SQIVND come from the germline V gene (reference sequence). V lost 7 bases, J lost 4 bases, and 8 bases stayed unmatched. CDR3 length: 14 residues. The part of the CDR3 DNA that was read is TGTGCCAGTAAAAAAGACAGGGGAGGCTATGGC. It encodes CASKKDRGGYG. The CDR3 reads in full as CASKKDRGGYGYTF.

About this clone: Sequencing ends 3 residues short of the CDR3 end; the germline J gene provides the rest. The chain couples TRBV2 to TRBJ2-3; 7 bases agree with TRBD2. The CDR3 sequence is 15 residues long. Looked up from germline, CDR1 is SNHLY and CDR2 is FYNNEI. After removal of 5 bases from V and 5 bases from J, the junction contained 10 bases not matched to a gene. The CDR3 reads CASSLTSAEGDTQYF. CDR3 DNA, as far as it was read: TGTGCCAGCAGTCTTACTAGCGCGGAGGGAGATACG.

Regarding this clone: The CDR3 extends 3 residues past the end of the read, so its final part is completed from the germline J gene. The rearrangement links TRBV20-1 to TRBJ1-1; D possibly corresponds to TRBD1 (6 bases). CDR3 size: 14 residues. In germline, CDR1 is DFQATT, CDR2 SNEGSKA (reference sequence). V lost 5 bases and J 4 bases, leaving 17 bases between the germline ends. The CDR3 sequence is CSALGTIGVTEAFF. CDR3 DNA, as far as it was read: TGCAGTGCTCTTGGGACAATCGGGGTCACTGAA.

Comments on this clone: The CDR3 end lies 3 residues beyond the end of the read and is filled in from the germline J gene. The rearrangement uses TRBV7-6 and TRBJ2-7; perhaps TRBD2 as D (6 bases). Germline CDR1 SGHVS, CDR2 FNYEAQ. V lost 1 base and J 4 bases, leaving 20 bases between the germline ends. The CDR3 consists of 17 residues. CDR3 DNA, as far as it was read: TGTGCCAGCAGCTTAGGGAGGAGAGCGGGCCAGGGTTACGAG. This gives the protein CASSLGRRAGQGYE. The full CDR3 sequence reads CASSLGRRAGQGYEQYF.

As concerns this clone: The read ends 3 residues before the CDR3 terminus; that terminus is restored from the germline J gene. V is TRBV20-1 and J is TRBJ1-2, with 8 bases lining up with TRBD1. This CDR3 has 15 amino acids. Trimming cost V 1 base and J 1 base; bases outside gene matches: 5. CDR1 DFQATT and CDR2 SNEGSKA come from the germline V gene (reference sequence). The covered CDR3 bases are TGCAGTGCTAGAGTAGGAGGACAGGGTAACTATGGC. It encodes CSARVGGQGNYG. The full CDR3 protein is CSARVGGQGNYGYTF.

Comments on this clone: The read falls 3 residues short of the CDR3 end, and the missing part is taken from the germline J gene. This sequence joins TRBV27 and TRBJ1-2, with D possibly being TRBD1 (5 bases). Germline assignment: CDR1 MNHEY and CDR2 SMNVEV (reference sequence). The CDR3 runs 13 residues. The V and J ends lost 4 bases and 1 base respectively, with 7 bases between them. The CDR3 sequence: CASSSTDNYGYTF. Incomplete CDR3 DNA: TGTGCCAGCAGTTCGACAGATAACTATGGC.

Points on this clone: The observed sequence ends 3 residues before the CDR3 terminus, with the missing tail filled in from the germline J gene. The rearrangement joins TRBV20-1 to TRBJ2-1; 7 bases fit TRBD2. The ends lost 3 bases at V and 1 base at J; junction bases unmatched: 3. Germline loops: CDR1 DFQATT, CDR2 SNEGSKA (reference sequence). The CDR3 totals 14 residues. CDR3 DNA (partial): TGCAGTGCTAGGGAGCGGGGTTCCTACAATGAG. It translates to CSARERGSYNE. The CDR3 in full is CSARERGSYNEQFF.

For this clone: The read stops 3 residues short of the end of the CDR3; the missing end is completed from the germline J gene. V and J are TRBV30 and TRBJ2-5, with D unresolved. Germline V gene data show CDR1 as GTSNPN and CDR2 as SVGIG (reference sequence). The V and J ends lost 8 bases and 5 bases respectively, with 18 bases between them. This CDR3 comprises 13 residues. The covered CDR3 bases are TGTGCCACGAACCCCCGCGCTCGGGAGACC. It encodes CATNPRARET. The whole CDR3 protein reads CATNPRARETQYF.

In regard to this clone: From the germline J gene comes the end of the CDR3, since the read stops 3 residues before it. V is TRBV6-2 or TRBV6-3 and J is TRBJ2-7; 7 positions match TRBD1. CDR3 length: 16 amino acids. V lost 6 bases, J lost 2 bases, and 13 bases stayed unmatched. Looked up from germline, CDR1 is MNHEY and CDR2 is SVGEGT. The chain's CDR3 is CASRPFLDRKTYEQYF. Incomplete CDR3 DNA: TGTGCCAGCAGGCCCTTTCTGGACAGGAAAACCTACGAG.